Below are 28 T cell receptor beta chains sequenced from a single sample in a study of cytomegalovirus exposure and HLA in healthy donors. The PCR was carried out with 60 Vbeta primers and 13 Jbeta primers. Generated by immunoSEQ multiplex PCR, the TCRdb table keeps only in-frame clones and is missing some. The sample lists over 100,000 clones, almost 70% occurring once. Sequencing was done on a sample of PBMCs. Receptor source: a man younger than 45 in good health and CMV-seropositive.

This chain uses TRBV18 with TRBJ1-2, with TRBD1 identical over 8 bases. Trimming removed 4 bases from V and 5 bases from J; junction bases left unmatched: 0. Germline CDR1 is KGHSH and CDR2 is LQKENI. The CDR3 has 12 amino acids. CDR3 protein: CASSRTGYGYTF. CDR3 DNA sequence: TGTGCCAGCTCACGGACAGGGTATGGCTACACCTTC.

The V and J genes are TRBV2 and TRBJ1-1, with 9 bases fitting TRBD1. Unmatched junction bases numbered 11, after V lost 5 bases and J lost 4 bases. Germline CDR1 and CDR2: SNHLY and FYNNEI. CDR3 length: 16 residues. The CDR3 DNA sequence: TGTGCCAGCAGTTACACAGGGGGCCAGATGGGCACTGAAGCTTTCTTT. Translating it yields CASSYTGGQMGTEAFF.

The rearrangement joins TRBV9 to TRBJ2-5, with D possibly matching TRBD1 (6 bases). The CDR3 is 13 residues long. V dropped 1 base and J dropped 4 bases, with 8 bases sitting between them. Germline lookup yields CDR1 SGDLS and CDR2 YYNGEE. CDR3 sequence (DNA): TGTGCCAGCAGCGTACTGGGGGCAGAGACCCAGTACTTC. Translation: CASSVLGAETQYF.

The J gene is TRBJ1-5, the V gene TRBV7-9, with D possibly being TRBD1 (5 bases). The germline V and J ends were trimmed by 1 base and 4 bases, with 17 bases remaining between them. The CDR3 contains 17 residues. Germline V gene data show CDR1 as SEHNR and CDR2 as FQNEAQ (reference sequence). CDR3 DNA sequence: TGTGCCAGCAGCTTAGTCGGCCGGGGGGAAGTAAATCAGCCCCAGCATTTT. As protein: CASSLVGRGEVNQPQHF.

The rearrangement uses TRBV5-1 and TRBJ1-2; TRBD1 matches 9 bases. Germline V gene lookup returns CDR1 SGHRS and CDR2 YFSETQ. The CDR3 loop spans 15 amino acids. J gave up 2 bases and V 0 bases, and 2 bases lay outside the gene matches. DNA for the CDR3: TGCGCCAGCAGCTTGGTCGACAGGGGGAACTATGGCTACACCTTC. Translated, it gives CASSLVDRGNYGYTF.

In the case of this clone: Other nucleotide sequences in the sample specify the same CDR3. This chain joins TRBV7-9 and TRBJ1-5, with TRBD1 matching 7 bases. J was trimmed by 6 bases and V by 1 base; bases with no gene match: 3. The CDR3 runs to 14 residues. The V gene's germline CDR1 is SEHNR and CDR2 FQNEAQ (reference sequence). The CDR3 loop reads CASSLGGQAQPQHF. In DNA form, the CDR3 reads TGTGCCAGCAGCTTAGGAGGACAGGCTCAGCCCCAGCATTTT.

The chain is built from TRBV27 and TRBJ2-5; D unresolved. CDR1 MNHEY and CDR2 SMNVEV come from the germline V gene (reference sequence). The CDR3 is 13 amino acids. The V gene lost 6 bases and the J gene lost 0 bases, with 8 bases spanning the gap. This CDR3 is CASSEADQETQYF. The DNA for the CDR3 is TGTGCCAGCAGCGAGGCCGACCAAGAGACCCAGTACTTC.

CDR3 sequence reads: CASSLVQGAEVRNTEAFF. CDR3 coding DNA: TGTGCCAGCAGTCTAGTCCAGGGGGCTGAGGTACGGAACACTGAAGCTTTCTTT. The V gene is TRBV7-8, the J gene TRBJ1-1; 8 nucleotides match TRBD1. V shed 6 bases, J shed 1 base, and the junction held 16 bases outside the gene matches. CDR1 is SGHVS and CDR2 is FQNEAQ in the germline V gene. The CDR3 extends over 18 amino acids.

The J gene is TRBJ2-1, the V gene TRBV5-6; tentatively, D is TRBD1 (5 bases). Trimming took 4 bases from V and 0 from J, leaving 14 bases between them. The germline CDR1 and CDR2 sequences are SGHDT and YYEEEE. The CDR3 consists of 16 residues. For the CDR3, the DNA is TGTGCCAGCAGCCATTTACAGGCCCCCTCCTACAATGAGCAGTTCTTC. Residues: CASSHLQAPSYNEQFF.

The table lists this clone with a count of one. The chain links TRBV29-1 to TRBJ1-1, with 8 bases fitting TRBD1. The CDR3 has 13 amino acids. The germline CDR1 and CDR2 sequences are SQVTM and ANQGSEA. Unmatched junction bases numbered 5, after V lost 7 bases and J lost 1 base. The CDR3, as DNA: TGCAGCGCCGGGCAGGGGGCGAACACTGAAGCTTTCTTT. Encoded protein: CSAGQGANTEAFF. The full variable domain, with the rest looked up from reference TRBV29-1 and TRBJ1-1, is SAVISQKPSRDICQRGTSLTIQCQVDSQVTMMFWYRQQPGQSLTLIATANQGSEATYESGFVIDKFPISRPNLTFSTLTVSNMSPEDSSIYLCSAGQGANTEAFFGQGTRLTVV.

This chain connects TRBV5-5 to TRBJ1-1; D uncertain. The CDR3 loop spans 16 amino acids. Per germline, CDR1 SGHKS and CDR2 YYEKEE (reference sequence). Trimming left V 0 bases short and J 10 bases short, with 22 bases between. The CDR3 region is CASSLEGGGFTHGAFF. The CDR3, as DNA: TGTGCCAGCAGCTTGGAGGGTGGAGGCTTTACACATGGAGCTTTCTTT.

The V gene is TRBV7-9, the J gene TRBJ2-7; no clear D. Germline V gene lookup returns CDR1 SEHNR and CDR2 FQNEAQ (reference sequence). The ends were cut back, 5 bases at V and 7 bases at J, with 15 bases in the middle. CDR3 length: 13 amino acids. CDR3 bases: TGTGCCAGCAGCCCTCTGGCTTCCGGGGAGCAGTACTTC. This translates into CASSPLASGEQYF. Full variable domain (outside the CDR3, taken from reference TRBV7-9 and TRBJ2-7): DTGVSQNPRHKITKRGQNVTFRCDPISEHNRLYWYRQTLGQGPEFLTYFQNEAQLEKSRLLSDRFSAERPKGSFSTLEIQRTEQGDSAMYLCASSPLASGEQYFGPGTRLTVT.

This clone showed up just a few times. J is TRBJ2-7 and V is TRBV13; 10 bases map to TRBD2. V shed 0 bases and J 7 bases; nucleotides not matched to a gene: 6. The germline V gene encodes CDR1 PRHDT and CDR2 FYEKMQ (reference sequence). The CDR3 has 15 residues. This CDR3 reads CASSLGLAGVREQYF. CDR3 DNA sequence: TGTGCCAGCAGCTTAGGGCTAGCGGGGGTGAGGGAGCAGTACTTC.

The rearrangement links TRBV4-3 to TRBJ2-2; weak D call: TRBD1 (6 bases). Trimming shortened V by 1 base and J by 6 bases, and 21 bases separated the two germline ends. Germline loops: CDR1 LGHNA, CDR2 YSLEER. The CDR3 has 18 residues. The DNA for the CDR3 is TGCGCCAGCAGCCAAGCCGTTACCTTGCGCAGGGGTGCCGGGGAGCTGTTTTTT. It translates to CASSQAVTLRRGAGELFF.

The chain links TRBV27 to TRBJ1-5; a weak D match, TRBD1 (6 bases). Trimming took 2 bases from V and 4 from J, leaving 15 bases between them. In germline, CDR1 is MNHEY, CDR2 SMNVEV (reference sequence). This CDR3 has 16 residues. The CDR3 nucleotides are TGTGCCAGCAGTTTAAAGGGGTGGCAGGGGAATCAGCCCCAGCATTTT. Translation: CASSLKGWQGNQPQHF.

This clone was detected once. The chain is built from TRBV7-3 and TRBJ2-7; 7 nucleotides agree with TRBD1. The CDR3 length is 12 residues. Trimming removed 8 bases from V and 6 bases from J; junction bases left unmatched: 7. Germline CDR1 and CDR2: SGHTA and FQGTGA. The DNA for the CDR3 is TGTGCCAGCCTCAACAGGGGTCGCGAGCAGTACTTC. The encoded protein is CASLNRGREQYF.

This rearrangement joins TRBV19 to TRBJ2-2; D not certain. This CDR3 has 20 residues. Trimming pared 0 bases from V and 3 bases from J, leaving 23 bases between. Germline CDR1 LNHDA, CDR2 SQIVND (reference sequence). This CDR3 is CASSIDPSLPKYQYTGELFF. The CDR3 bases are TGTGCCAGTAGTATAGATCCGAGTCTCCCCAAATACCAATACACCGGGGAGCTGTTTTTT.

The chain links TRBV5-1 to TRBJ1-3; 9 bases are shared with TRBD1. V lost 3 bases, J lost 3 bases, and 7 bases stayed unmatched. The CDR3 is 16 amino acids. CDR1 and CDR2 (germline): SGHRS, YFSETQ. The DNA of the CDR3 is TGCGCCAGCAGCTCCACAACAGGGGGCAATGGAAACACCATATATTTT. It encodes CASSSTTGGNGNTIYF.

J is TRBJ2-1 and V is TRBV7-3; tentative D call: TRBD1 (5 bases). Germline V CDR1 and CDR2: SGHTA, FQGTGA. CDR3 length: 16 residues. V dropped 3 bases and J dropped 5 bases, with 17 bases sitting between them. CDR3 sequence reads: CASSFSHLAGNNEQFF. CDR3 DNA: TGTGCCAGCAGCTTTTCGCATCTGGCAGGGAACAATGAGCAGTTCTTC.

Regarding this clone: The junction departs from the called germline gene at one end, perhaps through a read error. The chain carries TRBV7-2 and TRBJ2-2, with 7 nucleotides matching TRBD2. This CDR3 is 16 amino acids long. CDR1 is SGHTA and CDR2 is FQGNSA in the germline V gene. The CDR3 bases are TGTGCCAGCAGCTTAGATGCGGGAGCTAGCACCGGGGAGCTGTCTTTT. This gives the protein CASSLDAGASTGELSF.

The chain is built from TRBV28 and TRBJ2-6; D is ambiguous. Germline assignment: CDR1 MDHEN and CDR2 SYDVKM. CDR3 length: 15 residues. V was clipped by 7 bases and J by 0 bases, with 10 bases between them. Here the CDR3 reads CASTSGTSGANVLTF. The CDR3 DNA reads as TGTGCCAGCACCTCGGGTACCTCTGGGGCCAACGTCCTGACTTTC.

This clone was seen only a few times. V and J are TRBV29-1 and TRBJ1-1; the D gene is possibly TRBD1 (5 bases). The V and J ends lost 7 bases and 0 bases respectively, with 15 bases between them. Germline values: CDR1 SQVTM, CDR2 ANQGSEA. The CDR3 spans 14 residues. CDR3 sequence (DNA): TGCAGCGCCGCCCGGGGGTCGATGAACACTGAAGCTTTCTTT. Protein: CSAARGSMNTEAFF.

The chain links TRBV5-1 to TRBJ1-4, with 9 positions matching TRBD1. Per germline, CDR1 SGHRS and CDR2 YFSETQ. CDR3 length: 16 amino acids. Germline trimming cut 4 bases from V and 7 bases from J; bases unmatched to any gene: 11. The chain's CDR3 is CASSLSSGTGFEKLFF. The CDR3 bases are TGCGCCAGCAGCCTATCCTCCGGGACAGGGTTTGAAAAACTGTTTTTT. The full variable domain, rest sourced from reference TRBV5-1 and TRBJ1-4, is KAGVTQTPRYLIKTRGQQVTLSCSPISGHRSVSWYQQTPGQGLQFLFEYFSETQRNKGNFPGRFSGRQFSNSRSEMNVSTLELGDSALYLCASSLSSGTGFEKLFFGSGTQLSVL.

In its sample, this clone was seen a few times. V and J are TRBV6-6 and TRBJ2-5; tentatively, D is TRBD2 (5 bases). The germline V gene encodes CDR1 MNHNY and CDR2 SVGAGI (reference sequence). The CDR3 has 14 residues. The germline V and J ends were trimmed by 0 bases and 2 bases, with 7 bases remaining between them. Here the CDR3 reads CASSYSRVQETQYF. DNA for the CDR3: TGTGCCAGCAGTTACTCGAGGGTACAAGAGACCCAGTACTTC.

The V and J genes are TRBV6-1 and TRBJ1-2; the match to TRBD1 covers 7 bases. Germline values: CDR1 MNHNS, CDR2 SASEGT. CDR3 length: 15 amino acids. The V segment lost 5 bases and the J segment 6 bases; nucleotides outside the gene matches: 12. The CDR3 sequence: CASSLAQGSGHGYTF. CDR3 DNA sequence: TGTGCCAGCAGTCTTGCACAGGGGAGTGGGCATGGCTACACCTTC.

The gene calls are TRBV7-2 and TRBJ2-4; D is perhaps TRBD2 (6 bases). The CDR3 totals 13 residues. Per germline, CDR1 SGHTA and CDR2 FQGNSA. The V gene lost 7 bases and the J gene lost 8 bases, with 15 bases spanning the gap. The CDR3 spells CASTREPGDIQYF. In DNA form, the CDR3 reads TGTGCCAGCACCAGGGAACCGGGGGACATTCAGTACTTC.

This sequence joins TRBV5-1 and TRBJ1-6; weak D call: TRBD1 (6 bases). Germline V CDR1 and CDR2: SGHRS, YFSETQ. The CDR3 contains 16 residues. V dropped 0 bases and J dropped 6 bases, with 13 bases sitting between them. CDR3 bases: TGCGCCAGCAGCTTGGATCCGACAGGTTCTAATTCACCCCTCCACTTT. Protein: CASSLDPTGSNSPLHF.

The chain recombines TRBV7-9 with TRBJ2-3; 14 bases fit TRBD2. Looked up from germline, CDR1 is SEHNR and CDR2 is FQNEAQ (reference sequence). This CDR3 contains 16 residues. J was trimmed by 8 bases and V by 4 bases; bases with no gene match: 8. The CDR3 protein is CASSSGLAGVLGTQYF. The CDR3, as DNA: TGTGCCAGCAGCTCGGGACTAGCGGGGGTGCTTGGTACGCAGTATTTT.